This TCR beta chain was observed in a study of shared clonotypes between healthy human individuals. The wider study: The donor group consisted of two women and three men, aged 18 to 49.

As to this clone: The antigen is not known. Other DNA sequences in this sample translate to the same CDR3.

Study-wide results and limits: Naive subsets tended to show greater estimated richness than memory subsets.

The method was immunoSEQ multiplex PCR; TCRdb's version includes in-frame clones alone and lacks a portion of them. The sample consists of about 2 million clones, just under 95% of them appearing once. Naive CD8 cells comprised CD45RO-negative, CCR7-positively selected cells, excluding terminally differentiated effector memory CD45RA+ cells. Sequencing input: naive CD8+ T cells sorted from blood. The sequence came from a young man in good health.

For the CDR3, the DNA is TGTGCCAGCAGCGCAGGACTAGCTTACGAGCAGTACTTC. Translated: CASSAGLAYEQYF. The chain has TRBV7-9 and TRBJ2-7; 8 bases are a match to TRBD2. The V gene end was trimmed by 5 bases and the J gene end by 4 bases; junction bases not matched to a gene: 4. In germline, CDR1 is SEHNR, CDR2 FQNEAQ (reference sequence). This CDR3 is built from 13 residues.